The rows below give T cell receptor beta chains drawn from one sample of a study of cytomegalovirus exposure and HLA in healthy donors. Libraries were prepared by immunoSEQ multiplex PCR; TCRdb keeps only in-frame clonotypes and omits some of them. The table lists some 52,000 clones, 72% of them singletons. Material: PBMCs. The source of these receptors is a woman in her fifties or sixties in good health and CMV-seronegative. Both conserved end residues are part of each CDR3.

>TRBV2|TRBJ1-2
CASRYEEGYTF
>TRBV13|TRBJ1-4
CASSLNGRGLGEKLFF
>TRBV5-1|TRBJ2-1
CASSPAGGIYNEQFF
>TRBV5-4|TRBJ2-3
CASSLAGLAGGDTQYF
>TRBV4-3|TRBJ2-5
CASSQDVSQETQYF
>TRBV28|TRBJ2-7
CASSPPGQGRNEQYF
>TRBV14|TRBJ1-3
CASRRSVSGNTIYF
>TRBV25-1|TRBJ1-6
CASSEYNSPNNSPLHF
>TRBV5-1|TRBJ2-3
CASSLGGQTRDTQYF
>TRBV5-1|TRBJ1-2
CASSNQGALSGYTF
>TRBV28|TRBJ2-7
CASRGVNYEQYF
>TRBV10-1|TRBJ2-3
CASSEGVAGPQYF
>TRBV14|TRBJ1-3
CASSPRTVNSGNTIYF
>TRBV4-1|TRBJ1-5
CASSQAGLPAQPQHF
>TRBV27|TRBJ1-1
CASSLEGNTEAFF
>TRBV23-1|TRBJ2-7
CASSQSEGLYEQYF
>TRBV7-2|TRBJ2-5
CASSAGTPKETQYF
>TRBV7-2|TRBJ2-2
CASSLVQEGELFF
>TRBV30|TRBJ2-4
CAWNREKNIQYF
>TRBV5-1|TRBJ2-2
CASSFISGRNTGELFF
>TRBV4-2|TRBJ1-2
CASSPGAGNSYGYTF
>TRBV28|TRBJ1-4
CASSQWTGDNEKLFF
>TRBV6-6|TRBJ2-2
CASTSYWEDTGELFF
>TRBV19|TRBJ2-5
CASFRGWETQYF
>TRBV6-5|TRBJ2-7
CASLGTSGSYEQYF